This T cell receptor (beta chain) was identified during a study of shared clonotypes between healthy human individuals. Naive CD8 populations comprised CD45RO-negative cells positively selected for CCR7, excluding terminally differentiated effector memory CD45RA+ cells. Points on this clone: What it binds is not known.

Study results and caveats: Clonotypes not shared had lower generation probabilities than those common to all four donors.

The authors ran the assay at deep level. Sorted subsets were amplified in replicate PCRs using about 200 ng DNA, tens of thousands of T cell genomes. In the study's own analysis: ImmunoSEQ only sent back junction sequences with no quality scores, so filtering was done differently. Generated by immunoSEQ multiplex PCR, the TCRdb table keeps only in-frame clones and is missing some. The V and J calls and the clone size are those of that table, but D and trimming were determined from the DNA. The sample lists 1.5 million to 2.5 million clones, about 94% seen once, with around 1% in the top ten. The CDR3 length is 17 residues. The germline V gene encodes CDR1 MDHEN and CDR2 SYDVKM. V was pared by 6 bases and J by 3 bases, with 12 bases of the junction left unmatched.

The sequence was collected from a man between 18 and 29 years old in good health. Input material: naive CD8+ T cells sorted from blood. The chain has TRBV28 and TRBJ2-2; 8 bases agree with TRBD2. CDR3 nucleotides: TGTGCCAGCAGCACTCTCGCGGGGGGTAGGGACACCGGGGAGCTGTTTTTT. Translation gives CASSTLAGGRDTGELFF. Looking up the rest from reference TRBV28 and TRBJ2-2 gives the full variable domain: DVKVTQSSRYLVKRTGEKVFLECVQDMDHENMFWYRQDPGLGLRLIYFSYDVKMKEKGDIPEGYSVSREKKERFSLILESASTNQTSMYLCASSTLAGGRDTGELFFGEGSRLTVL.